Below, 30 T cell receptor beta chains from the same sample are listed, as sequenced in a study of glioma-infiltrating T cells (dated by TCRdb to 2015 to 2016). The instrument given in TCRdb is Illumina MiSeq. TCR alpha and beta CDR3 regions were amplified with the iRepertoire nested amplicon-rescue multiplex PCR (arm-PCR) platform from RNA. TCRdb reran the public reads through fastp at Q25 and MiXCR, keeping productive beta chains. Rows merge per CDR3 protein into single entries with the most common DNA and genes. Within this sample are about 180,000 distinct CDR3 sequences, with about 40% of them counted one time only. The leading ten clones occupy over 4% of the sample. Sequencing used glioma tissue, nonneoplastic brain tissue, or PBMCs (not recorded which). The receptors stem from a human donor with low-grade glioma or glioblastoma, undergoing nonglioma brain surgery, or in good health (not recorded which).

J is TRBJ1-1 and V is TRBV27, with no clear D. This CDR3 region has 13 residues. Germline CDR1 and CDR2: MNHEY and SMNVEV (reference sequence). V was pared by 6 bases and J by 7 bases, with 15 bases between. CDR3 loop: CASSADKRVEAFF. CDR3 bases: TGTGCCAGCAGCGCAGACAAAAGGGTTGAAGCTTTCTTT.

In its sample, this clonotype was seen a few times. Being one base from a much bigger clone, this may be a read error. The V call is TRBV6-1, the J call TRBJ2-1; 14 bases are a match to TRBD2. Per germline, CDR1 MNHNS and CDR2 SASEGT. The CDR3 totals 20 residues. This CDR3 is CASGEPGLAGGILRGNEQFF. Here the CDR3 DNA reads TGTGCCAGCGGTGAACCAGGACTAGCGGGAGGCATCCTTCGGGGCAATGAGCAGTTCTTC.

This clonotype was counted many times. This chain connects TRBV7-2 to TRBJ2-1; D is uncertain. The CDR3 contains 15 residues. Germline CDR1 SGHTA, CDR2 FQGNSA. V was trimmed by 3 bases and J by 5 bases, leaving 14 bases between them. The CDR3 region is CASSFSRARNNEQFF. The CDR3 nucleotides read TGTGCCAGCAGCTTTTCCCGGGCCCGTAACAATGAGCAGTTCTTC.

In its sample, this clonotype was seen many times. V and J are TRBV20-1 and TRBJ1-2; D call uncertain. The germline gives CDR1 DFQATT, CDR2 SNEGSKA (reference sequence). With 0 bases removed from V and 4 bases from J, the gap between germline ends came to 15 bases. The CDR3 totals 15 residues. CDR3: CSARDSFRTGYGYTF. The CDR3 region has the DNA TGCAGTGCTAGAGATTCATTTAGGACCGGCTATGGCTACACCTTC.

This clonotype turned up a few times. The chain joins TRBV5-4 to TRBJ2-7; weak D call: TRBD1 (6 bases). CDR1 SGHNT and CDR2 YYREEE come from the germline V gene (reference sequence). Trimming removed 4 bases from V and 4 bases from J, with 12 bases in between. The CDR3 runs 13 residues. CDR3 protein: CASSASRGYEQYF. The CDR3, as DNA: TGTGCCAGCAGCGCCTCGAGGGGGTACGAGCAGTACTTC. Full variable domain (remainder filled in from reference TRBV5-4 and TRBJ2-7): ETGVTQSPTHLIKTRGQQVTLRCSSQSGHNTVSWYQQALGQGPQFIFQYYREEENGRGNFPPRFSGLQFPNYSSELNVNALELDDSALYLCASSASRGYEQYFGPGTRLTVT.

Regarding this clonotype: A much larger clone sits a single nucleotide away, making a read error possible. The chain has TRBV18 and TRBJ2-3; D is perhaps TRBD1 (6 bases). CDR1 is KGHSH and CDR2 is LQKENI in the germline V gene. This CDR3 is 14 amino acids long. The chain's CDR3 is CASSPPDSKDTQYF. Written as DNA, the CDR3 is TGTGCCAGCTCACCACCGGACAGCAAAGATACGCAGTATTTT. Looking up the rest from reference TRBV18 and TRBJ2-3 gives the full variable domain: NAGVMQNPRHLVRRRGQEARLRCSPMKGHSHVYWYRQLPEEGLKFMVYLQKENIIDESGMPKERFSAEFPKEGPSILRIQQVVRGDSAAYFCASSPPDSKDTQYFGPGTRLTVL.

The CDR3 DNA follows: TGTGCCAGCAGCTCGACACTCAACTCCGAAGCTTTCTTT. Translating it yields CASSSTLNSEAFF. The chain is built from TRBV7-6 and TRBJ1-1, with D hard to call. The CDR3 is 13 amino acids. Germline loops: CDR1 SGHVS, CDR2 FNYEAQ. The V end was cut by 4 bases, the J end by 8 bases, with 14 bases between.

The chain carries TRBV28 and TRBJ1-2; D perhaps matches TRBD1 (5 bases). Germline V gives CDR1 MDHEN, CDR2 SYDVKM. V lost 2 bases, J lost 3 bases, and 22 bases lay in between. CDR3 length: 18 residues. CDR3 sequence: CASSLAVGGIRFDYGYTF. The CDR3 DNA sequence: TGTGCCAGCAGTTTAGCAGTTGGGGGGATCCGGTTTGACTATGGCTACACCTTC.

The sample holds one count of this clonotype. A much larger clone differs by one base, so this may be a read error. In DNA, the CDR3 is TGTGCCAGCAGCTTAGGGCTCACGAGCTCCTACGAGCAGTACTTC. Translating gives CASSLGLTSSYEQYF. The chain joins TRBV7-2 to TRBJ2-7; D unclear. The ends were cut back, 1 base at V and 0 bases at J, with 10 bases in the middle. Germline assignment: CDR1 SGHTA and CDR2 FQGNSA. The CDR3 totals 15 residues.

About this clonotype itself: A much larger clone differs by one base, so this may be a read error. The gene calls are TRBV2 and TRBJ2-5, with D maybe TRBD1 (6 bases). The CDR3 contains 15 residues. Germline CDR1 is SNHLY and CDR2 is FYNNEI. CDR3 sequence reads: CASSRATGIGETQCF. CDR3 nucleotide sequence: TGTGCCAGCAGTCGGGCCACAGGGATTGGGGAGACCCAGTGCTTC.

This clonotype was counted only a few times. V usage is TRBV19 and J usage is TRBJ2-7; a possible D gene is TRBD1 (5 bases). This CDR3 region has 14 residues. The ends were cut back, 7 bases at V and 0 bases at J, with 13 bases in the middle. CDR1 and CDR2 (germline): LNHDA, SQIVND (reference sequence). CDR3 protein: CASKSQGSSYEQYF. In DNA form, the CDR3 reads TGTGCCAGTAAGTCGCAGGGCAGCTCCTACGAGCAGTACTTC.

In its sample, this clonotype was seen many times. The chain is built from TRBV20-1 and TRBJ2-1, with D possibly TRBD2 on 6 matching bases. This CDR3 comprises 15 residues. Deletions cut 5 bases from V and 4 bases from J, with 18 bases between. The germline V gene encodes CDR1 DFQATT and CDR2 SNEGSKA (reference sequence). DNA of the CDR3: TGCAGTGCTGAGGGGCCGGGCGGGATATACAATGAGCAGTTCTTC. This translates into CSAEGPGGIYNEQFF.

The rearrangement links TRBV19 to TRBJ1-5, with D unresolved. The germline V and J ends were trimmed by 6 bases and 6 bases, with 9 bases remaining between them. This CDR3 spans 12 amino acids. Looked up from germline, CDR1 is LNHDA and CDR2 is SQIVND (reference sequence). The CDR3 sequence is CASRIGGQPQHF. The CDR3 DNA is TGTGCCAGTAGAATCGGCGGTCAGCCCCAGCATTTT.

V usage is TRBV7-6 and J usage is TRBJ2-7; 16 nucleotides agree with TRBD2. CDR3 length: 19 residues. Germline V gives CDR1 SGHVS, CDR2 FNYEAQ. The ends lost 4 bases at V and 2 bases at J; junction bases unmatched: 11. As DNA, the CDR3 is TGTGCCAGCAGCTCTAGTCCCGGGACTAGCGGGAGGGTCACCTACGAGCAGTACTTC. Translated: CASSSSPGTSGRVTYEQYF.

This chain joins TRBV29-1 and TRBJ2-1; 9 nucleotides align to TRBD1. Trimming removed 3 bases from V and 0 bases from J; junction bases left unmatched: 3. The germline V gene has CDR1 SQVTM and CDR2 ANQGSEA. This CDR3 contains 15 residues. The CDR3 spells CSVDSQGASYNEQFF. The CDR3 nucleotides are TGCAGCGTTGATTCACAGGGGGCCTCCTACAATGAGCAGTTCTTC.

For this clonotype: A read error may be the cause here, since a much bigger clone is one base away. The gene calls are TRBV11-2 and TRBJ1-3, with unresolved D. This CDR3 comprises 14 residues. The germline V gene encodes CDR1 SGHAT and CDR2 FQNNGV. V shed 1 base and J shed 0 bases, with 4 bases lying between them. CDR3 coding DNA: TGTGCCAGCAGCTTAGCTCGCTCTGGAAACACCATATATTTT. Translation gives CASSLARSGNTIYF.

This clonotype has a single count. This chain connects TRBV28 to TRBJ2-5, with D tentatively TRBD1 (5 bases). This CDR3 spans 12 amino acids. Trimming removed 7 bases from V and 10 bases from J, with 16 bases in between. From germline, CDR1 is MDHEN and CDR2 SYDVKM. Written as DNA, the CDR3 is TGTGCCAGCAATGGGGCCGCAGGGATCCAGTACTTC. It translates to CASNGAAGIQYF.

The CDR3 is CASSPYSLSGNTIYF. In nucleotides, the CDR3 is TGCGCCAGCAGCCCTTACTCTCTCTCTGGAAACACCATATATTTT. V and J are TRBV5-1 and TRBJ1-3, with D uncertain. In germline, CDR1 is SGHRS, CDR2 YFSETQ. Between the trimmed V and J ends, which lost 4 bases and 0 bases, there was a span of 11 bases. This CDR3 has 15 residues.

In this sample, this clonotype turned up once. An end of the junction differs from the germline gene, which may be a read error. In DNA, the CDR3 is TGTGCCAGCAGTTTGCCCAAGGCAGATACGAAGCATTTT. Translated, it gives CASSLPKADTKHF. The chain links TRBV27 to TRBJ2-3, with D unresolved. Germline V gene data show CDR1 as MNHEY and CDR2 as SMNVEV (reference sequence). This CDR3 is 13 amino acids long.

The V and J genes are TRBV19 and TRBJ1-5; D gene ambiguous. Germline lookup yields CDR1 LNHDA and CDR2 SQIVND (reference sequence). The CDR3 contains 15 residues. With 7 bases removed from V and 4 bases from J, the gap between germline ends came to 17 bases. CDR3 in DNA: TGTGCCAGTACCCCCATATCTGTATTAAATCAGCCCCAGCATTTT. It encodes CASTPISVLNQPQHF. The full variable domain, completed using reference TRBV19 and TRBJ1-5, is DGGITQSPKYLFRKEGQNVTLSCEQNLNHDAMYWYRQDPGQGLRLIYYSQIVNDFQKGDIAEGYSVSREKKESFPLTVTSAQKNPTAFYLCASTPISVLNQPQHFGDGTRLSIL.

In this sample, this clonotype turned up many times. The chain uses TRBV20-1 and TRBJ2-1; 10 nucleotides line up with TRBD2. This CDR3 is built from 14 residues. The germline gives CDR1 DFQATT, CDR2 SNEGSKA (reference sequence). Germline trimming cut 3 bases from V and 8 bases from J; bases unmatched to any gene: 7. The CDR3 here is CSARVSGRLDEQFF. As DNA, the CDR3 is TGCAGTGCTAGGGTTAGCGGGAGGTTGGATGAGCAGTTCTTC.

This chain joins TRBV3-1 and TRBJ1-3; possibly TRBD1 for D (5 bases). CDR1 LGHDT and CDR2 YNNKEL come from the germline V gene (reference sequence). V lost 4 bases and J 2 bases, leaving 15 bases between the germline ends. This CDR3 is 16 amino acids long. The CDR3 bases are TGTGCCAGCAGCCCGGGACGGAGGTTCACTGGAAACACCATATATTTT. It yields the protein CASSPGRRFTGNTIYF.

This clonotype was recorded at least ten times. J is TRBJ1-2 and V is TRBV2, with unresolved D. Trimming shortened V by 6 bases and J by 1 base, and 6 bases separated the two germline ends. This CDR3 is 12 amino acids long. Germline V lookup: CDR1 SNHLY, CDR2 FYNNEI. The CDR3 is CASRDLNYGYTF. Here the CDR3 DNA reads TGTGCCAGCAGAGACCTTAACTATGGCTACACCTTC.

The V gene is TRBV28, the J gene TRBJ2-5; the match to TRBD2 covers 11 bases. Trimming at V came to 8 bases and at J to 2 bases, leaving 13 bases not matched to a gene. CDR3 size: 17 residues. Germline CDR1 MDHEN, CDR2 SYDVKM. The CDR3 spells CASALAGADLFQETQYF. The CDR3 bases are TGTGCCAGCGCACTAGCGGGAGCAGATCTTTTTCAAGAGACCCAGTACTTC.

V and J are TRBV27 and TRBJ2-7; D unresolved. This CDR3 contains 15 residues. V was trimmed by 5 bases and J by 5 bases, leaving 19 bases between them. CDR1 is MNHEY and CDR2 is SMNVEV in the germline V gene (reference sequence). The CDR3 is CASSPPGTRNNEQYF. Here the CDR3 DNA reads TGTGCCAGCAGTCCCCCCGGAACGAGGAACAACGAGCAGTACTTC.

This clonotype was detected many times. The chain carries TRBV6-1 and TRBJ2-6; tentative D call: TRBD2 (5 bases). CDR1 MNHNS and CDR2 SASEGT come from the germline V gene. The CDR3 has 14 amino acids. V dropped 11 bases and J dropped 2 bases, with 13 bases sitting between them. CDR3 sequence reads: CAGAGGTGANVLTF. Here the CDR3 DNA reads TGTGCCGGTGCAGGAGGCACTGGGGCCAACGTCCTGACTTTC.

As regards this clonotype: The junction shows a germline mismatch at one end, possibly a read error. This CDR3 reads CAIISHGDRGLTYERYF. The CDR3 nucleotides are TGTGCCATCATTAGTCATGGGGACCGTGGACTAACCTACGAGCGGTACTTC. The V and J genes are TRBV10-3 and TRBJ2-7; a weak D match, TRBD2 (6 bases). The CDR3 length is 17 residues. Germline V gene sequence: CDR1 ENHRY, CDR2 SYGVKD.

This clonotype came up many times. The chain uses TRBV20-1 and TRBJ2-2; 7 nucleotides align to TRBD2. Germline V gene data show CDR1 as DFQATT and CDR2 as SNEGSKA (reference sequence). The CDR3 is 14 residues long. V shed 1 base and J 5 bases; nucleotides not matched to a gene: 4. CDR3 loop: CSARAGLTTGELFF. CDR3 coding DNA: TGCAGTGCTAGAGCGGGACTAACGACCGGGGAGCTGTTTTTT.

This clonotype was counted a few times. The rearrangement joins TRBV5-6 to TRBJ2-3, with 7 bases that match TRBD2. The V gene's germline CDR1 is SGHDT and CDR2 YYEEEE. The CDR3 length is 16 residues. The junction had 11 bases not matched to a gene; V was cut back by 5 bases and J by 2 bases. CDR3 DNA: TGTGCCAGCAGGCTCGTGCCTAGCGGATACACAGATACGCAGTATTTT. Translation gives CASRLVPSGYTDTQYF.

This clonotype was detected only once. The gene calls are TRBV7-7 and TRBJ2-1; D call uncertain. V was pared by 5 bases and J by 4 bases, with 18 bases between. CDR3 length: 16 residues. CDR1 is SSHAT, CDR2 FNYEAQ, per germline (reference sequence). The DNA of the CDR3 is TGTGCCAGCAGCCCGACTCTGGACCCTCCTTACAATGAGCAGTTCTTC. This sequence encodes CASSPTLDPPYNEQFF. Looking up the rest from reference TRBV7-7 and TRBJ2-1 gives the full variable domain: GAGVSQSPRYKVTKRGQDVTLRCDPISSHATLYWYQQALGQGPEFLTYFNYEAQPDKSGLPSDRFSAERPEGSISTLTIQRTEQRDSAMYRCASSPTLDPPYNEQFFGPGTRLTVL.